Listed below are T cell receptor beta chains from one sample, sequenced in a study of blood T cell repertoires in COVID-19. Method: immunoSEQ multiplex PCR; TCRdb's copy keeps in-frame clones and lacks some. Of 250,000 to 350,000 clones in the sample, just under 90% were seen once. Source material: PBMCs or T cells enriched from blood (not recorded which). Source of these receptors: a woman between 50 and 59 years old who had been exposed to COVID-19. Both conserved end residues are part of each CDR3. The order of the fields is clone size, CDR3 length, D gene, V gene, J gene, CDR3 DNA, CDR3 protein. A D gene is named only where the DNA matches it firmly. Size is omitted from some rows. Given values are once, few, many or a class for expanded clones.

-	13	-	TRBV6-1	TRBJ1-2	TGTGCCAGCAGTGAAGGCAGAAACTATGGCTACACCTTC	CASSEGRNYGYTF
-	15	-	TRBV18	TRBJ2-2	TGTGCCAGCTCACGAAAAACTAGTCTCGGCGGGGAGCTGTTTTTT	CASSRKTSLGGELFF
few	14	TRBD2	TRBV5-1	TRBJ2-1	TGCGCCAGCAGCTTGGGAGGGACTAGTGAACAGCAGTTCTTC	CASSLGGTSEQQFF
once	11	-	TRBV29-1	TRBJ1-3	TGCAGCGTCTTCTTTGGAAACACCATATATTTT	CSVFFGNTIYF
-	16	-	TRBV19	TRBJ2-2	TGTGCCAGTAGTATAGTCAGGGGTCCGAACACCGGGGAGCTGTTTTTT	CASSIVRGPNTGELFF
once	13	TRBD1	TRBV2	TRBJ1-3	TGTGCCAGCAGCCGGGACAGTGGAAACACCATATATTTT	CASSRDSGNTIYF
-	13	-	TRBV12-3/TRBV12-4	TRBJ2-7	TGTGCCAGCAGTTTAGGCGATACTCTACGGCAGTACTTC	CASSLGDTLRQYF
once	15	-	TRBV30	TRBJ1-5	TGTGCCTGGAGCCCGCCCGGGATTAGCAATCAGCCCCAGCATTTT	CAWSPPGISNQPQHF
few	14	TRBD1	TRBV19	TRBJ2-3	TGTGCCAGTAGTACAACGACAGGGGCAGATACGCAGTATTTT	CASSTTTGADTQYF
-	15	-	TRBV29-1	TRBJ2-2	TGCAGCGTTGAGACTCCCACTAGTTCAGGCGGGGAGCTGTTTTTT	CSVETPTSSGGELFF
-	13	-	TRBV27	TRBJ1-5	TGTGCCAGCAGTTTTGAGGTGAATCAGCCCCAGCATTTT	CASSFEVNQPQHF
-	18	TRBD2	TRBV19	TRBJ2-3	TGTGCCAGTAGAGGACTAGCGGGGGCTCTGTCTAGCACAGATACGCAGTATTTT	CASRGLAGALSSTDTQYF
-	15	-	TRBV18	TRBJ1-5	TGTGCCAGCTCACCACCAAGCAGGGAAGGGCAGCCCCAGCATTTT	CASSPPSREGQPQHF
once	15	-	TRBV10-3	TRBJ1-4	TGTGCCATCAGTGAGAATCTCGGGGCTAATGAAAAACTGTTTTTT	CAISENLGANEKLFF
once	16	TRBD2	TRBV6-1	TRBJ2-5	TGTGCCAGCAGTGAGACTAGCGGGGGGGCGCGGGAGACCCAGTACTTC	CASSETSGGARETQYF
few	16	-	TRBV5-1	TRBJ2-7	TGCGCCAGCAGCCAGGACCTCCGGGACATGTACTACGAGCAGTACTTC	CASSQDLRDMYYEQYF
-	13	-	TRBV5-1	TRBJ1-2	TGCGCCAGCAGCTTGTCAGAATTCTATGGCTACACCTTC	CASSLSEFYGYTF
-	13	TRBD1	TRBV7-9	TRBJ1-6	TGTGCCGTGGACAGGGGGCAGAATTCACCCCTCCACTTT	CAVDRGQNSPLHF
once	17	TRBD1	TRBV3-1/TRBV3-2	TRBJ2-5	TGTGCCAGCAGCCAACCTTGGACAGGTAAAGGCCAAGAGACCCAGTACTTC	CASSQPWTGKGQETQYF
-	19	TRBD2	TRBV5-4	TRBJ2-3	TGTGCCAGCAGCTTGGTGTTTGCTAGCGGGGGTACTAGCACAGATACGCAGTATTTT	CASSLVFASGGTSTDTQYF
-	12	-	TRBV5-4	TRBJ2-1	TGTGCCAGCAGCCTGCCCAGCGATGAGCAGTTCTTC	CASSLPSDEQFF
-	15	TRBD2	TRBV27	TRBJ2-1	TGTGCCAGCAGTTTTACTAGCGGGGGGGCTAATGAGCAGTTCTTC	CASSFTSGGANEQFF
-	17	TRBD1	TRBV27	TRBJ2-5	TGTGCCAGCAGTTCCCACGCTCGGACAGGGAGAGCAGAGACCCAGTACTTC	CASSSHARTGRAETQYF
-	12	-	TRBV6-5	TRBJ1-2	TGTGCCAGCAGGAGCGGGGCTGGTGGCTACACCTTC	CASRSGAGGYTF
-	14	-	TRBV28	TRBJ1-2	TGTGCCAGCAGTTACGGGATGAGAGGCTATGGCTACACCTTC	CASSYGMRGYGYTF
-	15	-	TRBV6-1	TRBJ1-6	TGTGCCAGCAGTGAAACTAGCTCCTATAATTCACCCCTCCACTTT	CASSETSSYNSPLHF
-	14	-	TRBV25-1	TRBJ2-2	TGTGCCAGTAGAGTGGGGCTCCGCACCGGGGAGCTGTTTTTT	CASRVGLRTGELFF
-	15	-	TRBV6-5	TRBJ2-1	TGTGCCAGCAGTTACGCGGCTGGCGGCGTCAATGAGCAGTTCTTC	CASSYAAGGVNEQFF
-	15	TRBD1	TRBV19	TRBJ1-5	TGTGCCAGTACCACCGACAGGGCCCCCAATCAGCCCCAGCATTTT	CASTTDRAPNQPQHF
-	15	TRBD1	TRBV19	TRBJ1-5	TGTGCCAGTACCAACAGGGGGCGAGGCAATCAGCCCCAGCATTTT	CASTNRGRGNQPQHF
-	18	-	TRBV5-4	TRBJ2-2	TGTGCCAGCACACCATATGGGCCAACCAGTACGAACACCGGGGAGCTGTTTTTT	CASTPYGPTSTNTGELFF
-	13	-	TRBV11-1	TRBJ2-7	TGTGCCAGCAGCTTCGGGCCCACGGGGGAGCAGTACTTC	CASSFGPTGEQYF
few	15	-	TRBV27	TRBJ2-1	TGTGCCAGCAGATCCGGACAGACCTCCTACAATGAGCAGTTCTTC	CASRSGQTSYNEQFF
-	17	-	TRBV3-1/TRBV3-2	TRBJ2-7	TGTGCCAGCAGCCAAGACGGTCAAGGCAGACTCACCTACGAGCAGTACTTC	CASSQDGQGRLTYEQYF
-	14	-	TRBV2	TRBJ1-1	TGTGCCAGCAGTGAAATAGTTACGAACACTGAAGCTTTCTTT	CASSEIVTNTEAFF
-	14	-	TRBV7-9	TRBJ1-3	TGTGCCAGCAGCTTAGCCGGACGGGAGAACACCATATATTTT	CASSLAGRENTIYF
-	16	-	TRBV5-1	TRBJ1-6	TGCGCCAGCAGCTTGGCCGCCGGAGGCTATAATTCACCCCTCCACTTT	CASSLAAGGYNSPLHF
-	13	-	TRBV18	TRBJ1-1	TGTGCCAGCTCACCCAATCCATCGGGGTGGGCTTTCTTT	CASSPNPSGWAFF
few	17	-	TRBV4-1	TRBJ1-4	TGCGCCAGCAGCCAAGGGACAGCCTCAGCAACTAATGAAAAACTGTTTTTT	CASSQGTASATNEKLFF
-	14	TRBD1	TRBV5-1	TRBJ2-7	TGCGCCAGCAAACAACAGGGGCTTCGGGGCGAGCAGTACTTC	CASKQQGLRGEQYF
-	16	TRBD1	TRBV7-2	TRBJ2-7	TGTGCCAGCAGCTTAACTGTACGGACAGGGGGCGTCGAGCAGTACTTC	CASSLTVRTGGVEQYF
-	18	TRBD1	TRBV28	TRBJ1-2	TGTGCCAGCAGTTCTCCATCAGGGGGCGCCCTAGGAGTTTATGGCTACACCTTC	CASSSPSGGALGVYGYTF
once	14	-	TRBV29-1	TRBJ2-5	TGCAGCGTTGAAACTGCGTTTAAGTGGGAGACCCAGTACTTC	CSVETAFKWETQYF
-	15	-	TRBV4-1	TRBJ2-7	TGCGCCAGCAGCCCCCGTTGGGCAAGCTCCTACGAGCAGTACTTC	CASSPRWASSYEQYF
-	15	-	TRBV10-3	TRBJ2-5	TGTGCCATCAGTAGATCGATCGAGGGAGGAGAGACCCAGTACTTC	CAISRSIEGGETQYF
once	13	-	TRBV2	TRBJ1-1	TGTGCCAGCAGGGATGGGACGGCCCGGGAGGCTTTCTTT	CASRDGTAREAFF
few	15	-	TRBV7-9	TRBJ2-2	TGTGCCAGCAGCTCTGAGGTTGGAGCCGTAGGGGAGCTGTTTTTT	CASSSEVGAVGELFF
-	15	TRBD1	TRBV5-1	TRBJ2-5	TGCGCCAGCAGCTTGGAACCGGACAGGGGCGACACCCAGTACTTC	CASSLEPDRGDTQYF
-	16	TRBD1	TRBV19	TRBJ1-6	TGTGCCAGTAGCCGTGGGACAGGAGCAAATAATTCACCCCTCCACTTT	CASSRGTGANNSPLHF
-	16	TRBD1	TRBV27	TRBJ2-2	TGTGCCACCCGAGGACAGGGGAGACTCAACACCGGGGAGCTGTTTTTT	CATRGQGRLNTGELFF
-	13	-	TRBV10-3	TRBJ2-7	TGTGCCATCAGTGATGAACGGAGGTACGAGCAGTACTTC	CAISDERRYEQYF